This is a list of T cell receptor beta chains from one sample in a study of CD8 T cells in Susac syndrome. TCRdb independently ran MiXCR on the immunoSEQ multiplex PCR reads; one entry per CDR3 protein. This table holds around 80,000 distinct CDR3 sequences, just under 95% found once. Sequencing used CD8+ T cells from PBMCs. The source is a human donor in good health. CDR3s include the opening cysteine and the closing phenylalanine or tryptophan. The D gene is left open where the match is weak. Clone sizes are given selectively: once, few, many, or a class where the clone is expanded.

NA	TRBV6-5	TRBJ2-3	NA	CASSYGPRDTQYF	TGTGCCAGCAGTTACGGGCCCCGGGATACGCAGTATTTT
NA	TRBV28	TRBJ1-1	NA	CASSLFNTEAFF	TGTGCCAGCAGTTTATTCAACACTGAAGCTTTCTTT
TRBD1	TRBV19	TRBJ2-3	NA	CASSIDLGQGGTDTQYF	TGTGCCAGTAGTATAGATCTCGGGCAGGGGGGCACAGATACGCAGTATTTT
NA	TRBV25-1	TRBJ2-1	NA	CASSVKTNEQFF	TGTGCCAGCAGTGTCAAGACCAATGAGCAGTTCTTC
NA	TRBV7-6	TRBJ2-7	once	CASSLGAATYEQYF	TGTGCCAGCAGCTTAGGGGCAGCTACCTACGAGCAGTACTTC
NA	TRBV12-3/TRBV12-4	TRBJ1-2	NA	CASSPSSPGYGYTF	TGTGCCAGCAGTCCCTCCAGCCCGGGCTATGGCTACACCTTC
NA	TRBV12-3/TRBV12-4	TRBJ2-3	NA	CASSPIRGTDTQYF	TGTGCCAGCAGCCCCATACGTGGCACAGATACGCAGTATTTT
NA	TRBV19	TRBJ1-1	NA	CASSWVTEAFF	TGTGCCAGTAGCTGGGTGACTGAAGCTTTCTTT
NA	TRBV4-3	TRBJ1-2	NA	CASSQGHRTNYGYTF	TGCGCCAGCAGCCAAGGCCACAGAACTAACTATGGCTACACCTTC
NA	TRBV19	TRBJ1-2	NA	CASSIARALYGYTF	TGTGCCAGTAGTATAGCCAGGGCCCTCTATGGCTACACCTTC
TRBD1	TRBV7-9	TRBJ2-5	NA	CASSLARGRWETQYF	TGTGCCAGCAGCTTAGCCAGGGGGAGATGGGAGACCCAGTACTTC
NA	TRBV5-1	TRBJ1-1	NA	CASSAGQNMNTEAFF	TGCGCCAGCAGCGCGGGGCAGAACATGAACACTGAAGCTTTCTTT
NA	TRBV29-1	TRBJ1-2	NA	CSVSQVVGYTF	TGCAGCGTCAGTCAGGTTGTGGGCTACACCTTC
NA	TRBV29-1	TRBJ2-7	NA	CSVSREGYRGEQYF	TGCAGCGTTAGTCGCGAGGGGTATAGGGGCGAGCAGTACTTC
NA	TRBV18	TRBJ1-1	NA	CASSPGETEAFF	TGTGCCAGCTCACCAGGGGAGACTGAAGCTTTCTTT
NA	TRBV7-9	TRBJ1-5	NA	CASSLAREPQHF	TGTGCCAGCAGCTTAGCCAGGGAGCCCCAGCATTTT
NA	TRBV5-1	TRBJ2-3	NA	CASSARGASTDTQYF	TGCGCCAGCAGCGCCCGAGGTGCTAGCACAGATACGCAGTATTTT
NA	TRBV9	TRBJ2-4	NA	CASSPGGARGDIQYF	TGTGCCAGCAGCCCAGGCGGGGCGCGAGGGGACATTCAGTACTTC
NA	TRBV4-1	TRBJ1-5	once	CASSLDRTYQPQHF	TGCGCCAGCAGCCTCGACAGGACTTATCAGCCCCAGCATTTT
NA	TRBV7-9	TRBJ2-3	NA	CASSLVGVADTQYF	TGTGCCAGCAGCTTGGTAGGGGTGGCAGATACGCAGTATTTT
TRBD2	TRBV7-9	TRBJ2-3	once	CASRPTSGVRDTQYF	TGTGCCAGCAGACCGACTAGCGGGGTACGGGATACGCAGTATTTT
NA	TRBV7-7	TRBJ2-1	NA	CASSLGEQDSYNEQFF	TGTGCCAGCAGCTTAGGCGAGCAGGACTCCTACAATGAGCAGTTCTTC
NA	TRBV7-6	TRBJ2-3	NA	CASSSRLDTQYF	TGTGCCAGCAGCTCCCGGTTGGATACGCAGTATTTT
NA	TRBV4-1	TRBJ2-5	NA	CASSQDGEWAETQYF	TGCGCCAGCAGCCAAGACGGGGAGTGGGCAGAGACCCAGTACTTC
NA	TRBV20-1	TRBJ2-7	NA	CSAIEGAGAPTKQYF	TGCAGTGCTATAGAGGGGGCGGGAGCTCCTACGAAGCAGTACTTC
NA	TRBV7-6	TRBJ1-2	NA	CASSFQEGYGYTF	TGTGCCAGCAGCTTTCAGGAAGGATATGGCTACACCTTC
TRBD2	TRBV24-1	TRBJ2-1	NA	CATSGPLAKAYNEQFF	TGTGCCACCAGTGGTCCACTAGCGAAGGCCTACAATGAGCAGTTCTTC
NA	TRBV4-1	TRBJ2-3	NA	CASRGVGTGTQYF	TGCGCCAGCCGGGGAGTGGGCACAGGTACGCAGTATTTT
NA	TRBV4-3	TRBJ1-2	NA	CASSQDRTVNYGYTF	TGCGCCAGCAGCCAAGATCGCACGGTTAACTATGGCTACACCTTC
TRBD1	TRBV3-1	TRBJ1-5	NA	CASSRTGLNQPQHF	TGTGCCAGCAGCCGGACAGGGCTAAATCAGCCCCAGCATTTT
NA	TRBV7-2	TRBJ1-1	NA	CASSFGHPAEAFF	TGTGCCAGCAGCTTCGGGCATCCCGCTGAAGCTTTCTTT
NA	TRBV11-1	TRBJ2-1	NA	CASSRTGNYNEQFF	TGTGCCAGCAGCCGTACCGGGAACTACAATGAGCAGTTCTTC
NA	TRBV4-1	TRBJ2-1	NA	CASSPVAGARNEQFF	TGCGCCAGCAGCCCCGTAGCTGGGGCCCGCAATGAGCAGTTCTTC
TRBD1	TRBV27	TRBJ2-5	once	CASSFGQGETQYF	TGTGCCAGCAGTTTCGGACAGGGGGAGACCCAGTACTTC
NA	TRBV6-2/TRBV6-3	TRBJ2-7	NA	CASSYASYEQYF	TGTGCCAGCAGTTACGCGAGCTACGAGCAGTACTTC
NA	TRBV12-3/TRBV12-4	TRBJ1-1	NA	CASTIGRLEAFF	TGTGCCAGCACTATTGGACGCCTTGAAGCTTTCTTT
NA	TRBV15	TRBJ2-3	NA	CATLGAPSTDTQYF	TGTGCCACCTTGGGGGCACCTAGCACAGATACGCAGTATTTT
NA	TRBV28	TRBJ2-1	NA	CASSFYSISPNEQFF	TGTGCCAGCAGTTTTTACAGCATTAGCCCAAATGAGCAGTTCTTC
TRBD2	TRBV19	TRBJ2-3	NA	CASSIPGLGRADTQYF	TGTGCCAGTAGTATTCCGGGACTAGGGAGAGCAGATACGCAGTATTTT
NA	TRBV6-2/TRBV6-3	TRBJ1-2	NA	CASSYSHTSYGYTF	TGTGCCAGCAGTTACTCGCACACCTCCTATGGCTACACCTTC
TRBD1	TRBV13	TRBJ1-4	NA	CASSLGLGTGAKEKLFF	TGTGCCAGCAGCTTAGGCCTGGGGACAGGGGCTAAGGAAAAACTGTTTTTT
TRBD1	TRBV27	TRBJ1-1	once	CASSLRGTGNTEAFF	TGTGCCAGCAGTTTAAGGGGGACAGGCAACACTGAAGCTTTCTTT
NA	TRBV9	TRBJ2-5	NA	CASSVGAGLGETQYF	TGTGCCAGCAGCGTAGGGGCTGGCCTCGGGGAGACCCAGTACTTC
NA	TRBV9	TRBJ2-1	NA	CASSAAGIASNEQFF	TGTGCCAGCAGCGCTGCCGGGATCGCGAGCAATGAGCAGTTCTTC
TRBD1	TRBV12-3/TRBV12-4	TRBJ1-2	NA	CASTRDRVGYTF	TGTGCCAGCACCAGGGACAGGGTTGGCTACACCTTC
TRBD1	TRBV6-5	TRBJ1-2	once	CASRGQGIGYTF	TGTGCCAGCAGGGGACAGGGGATCGGCTACACCTTC
NA	TRBV4-3	TRBJ1-1	NA	CASSQDQIAGFEAFF	TGCGCCAGCAGCCAAGATCAAATAGCGGGATTTGAAGCTTTCTTT
NA	TRBV6-4	TRBJ2-1	once	CASSDSLGKWLYNEQFF	TGTGCCAGCAGTGACTCTTTGGGAAAGTGGCTATACAATGAGCAGTTCTTC
NA	TRBV9	TRBJ1-2	NA	CASSVRGTSGYTF	TGTGCCAGCAGCGTACGGGGGACGAGTGGCTACACCTTC
NA	TRBV4-1	TRBJ2-7	NA	CASSLTPGPGEQYF	TGCGCCAGCAGCCTTACTCCCGGACCGGGGGAGCAGTACTTC
NA	TRBV20-1	TRBJ2-3	NA	CSACDTRESTDTQYF	TGCAGTGCTTGCGATACTAGGGAGTCCACAGATACGCAGTATTTT
TRBD2	TRBV28	TRBJ2-1	NA	CASSSVSGGGSYNEQFF	TGTGCCAGCAGCTCTGTGTCGGGCGGGGGCTCCTACAATGAGCAGTTCTTC
NA	TRBV20-1	TRBJ2-7	NA	CSARGTESSYEQYF	TGCAGTGCTAGAGGGACGGAAAGCTCCTACGAGCAGTACTTC